This entry concerns a single T cell receptor beta chain. The data derive from a study of blood T cell repertoires in COVID-19. About the research overall: Samples representing acute and convalescent COVID-19 were sourced from the United States, Italy and Spain. T cells, B-cell-depleted T cells, or PBMCs supplied cDNA or gDNA.

Per the study methods: From reference gene primer amplification, estimates of nucleated cell counts were derived. The repertoire was sequenced with immunoSEQ multiplex PCR; TCRdb's copy has only in-frame clones and lacks some. The V and J calls and clone size were taken over from that table, and D and trimming were inferred from the DNA. The sample consists of some 240,000 clones, 75% to 85% of them appearing once. The CDR3 covers 15 residues. The germline V gene has CDR1 MGHRA and CDR2 YSYEKL. The V gene lost 3 bases and the J gene lost 7 bases, with 15 bases spanning the gap. The sequenced sample consisted of peripheral blood. The TCR comes from a woman aged 55-70 years with active or convalescent COVID-19. J is TRBJ2-2 and V is TRBV4-1; D is perhaps TRBD1 (6 bases). CDR3 sequence reads: CASSHLGLTGGELFF. In nucleotides, the CDR3 is TGCGCCAGCAGCCACTTGGGCTTGACAGGCGGGGAGCTGTTTTTT.